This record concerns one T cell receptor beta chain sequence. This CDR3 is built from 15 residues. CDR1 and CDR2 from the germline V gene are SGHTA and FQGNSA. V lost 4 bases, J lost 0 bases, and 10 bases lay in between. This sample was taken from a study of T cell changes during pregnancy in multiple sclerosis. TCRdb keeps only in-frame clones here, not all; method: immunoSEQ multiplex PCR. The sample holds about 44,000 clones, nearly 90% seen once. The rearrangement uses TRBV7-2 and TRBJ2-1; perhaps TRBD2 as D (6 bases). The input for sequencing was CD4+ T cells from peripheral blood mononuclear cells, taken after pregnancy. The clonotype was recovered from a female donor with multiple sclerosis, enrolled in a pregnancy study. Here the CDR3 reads CASSWDLNSYNEQFF. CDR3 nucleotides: TGTGCCAGCAGCTGGGACTTAAACTCCTACAATGAGCAGTTCTTC.